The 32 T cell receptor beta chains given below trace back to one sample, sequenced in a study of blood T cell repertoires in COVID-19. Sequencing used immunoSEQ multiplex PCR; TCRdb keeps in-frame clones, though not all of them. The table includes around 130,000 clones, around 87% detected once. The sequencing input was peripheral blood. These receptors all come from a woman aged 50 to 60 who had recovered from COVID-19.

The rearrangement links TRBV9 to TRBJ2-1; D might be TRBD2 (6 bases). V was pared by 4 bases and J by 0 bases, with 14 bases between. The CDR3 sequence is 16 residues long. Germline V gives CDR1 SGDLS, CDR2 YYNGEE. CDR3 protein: CASSSSAASSYNEQFF. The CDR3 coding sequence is TGTGCCAGCAGCTCTAGCGCCGCTAGCTCCTACAATGAGCAGTTCTTC.

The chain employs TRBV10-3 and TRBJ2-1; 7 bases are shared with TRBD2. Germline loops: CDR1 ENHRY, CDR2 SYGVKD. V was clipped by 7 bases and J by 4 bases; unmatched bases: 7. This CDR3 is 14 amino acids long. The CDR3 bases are TGTGCCATCAAAGGTGGCGGGAGTTACAATGAGCAGTTCTTC. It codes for CAIKGGGSYNEQFF.

The CDR3 here is CASSLTGGTGQPQHF. In nucleotides, the CDR3 is TGTGCCAGCAGCCTGACAGGGGGCACGGGGCAGCCCCAGCATTTT. The rearrangement uses TRBV2 and TRBJ1-5; TRBD1 matches at 10 bases. This CDR3 comprises 15 residues. J lost 7 bases, V lost 6 bases, and 9 bases had no gene match. CDR1 and CDR2 (germline): SNHLY, FYNNEI.

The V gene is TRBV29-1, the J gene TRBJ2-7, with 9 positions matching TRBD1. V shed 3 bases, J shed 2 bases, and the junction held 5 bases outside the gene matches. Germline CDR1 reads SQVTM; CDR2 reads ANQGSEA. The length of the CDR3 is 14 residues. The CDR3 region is CSVERDRAPYEQYF. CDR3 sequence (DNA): TGCAGCGTTGAGAGGGACAGGGCCCCCTACGAGCAGTACTTC.

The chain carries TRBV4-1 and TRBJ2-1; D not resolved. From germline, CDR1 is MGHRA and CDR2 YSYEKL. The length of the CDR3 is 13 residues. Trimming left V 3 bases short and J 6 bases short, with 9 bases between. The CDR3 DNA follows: TGCGCCAGCAGCCACAGGTTACCCAATGAGCAGTTCTTC. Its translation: CASSHRLPNEQFF.

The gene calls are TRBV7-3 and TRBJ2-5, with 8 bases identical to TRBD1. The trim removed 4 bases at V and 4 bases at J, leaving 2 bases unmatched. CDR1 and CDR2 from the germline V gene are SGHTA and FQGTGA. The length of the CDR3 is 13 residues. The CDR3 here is CASSSGQAETQYF. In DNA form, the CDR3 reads TGTGCCAGCAGCTCGGGACAGGCAGAGACCCAGTACTTC.

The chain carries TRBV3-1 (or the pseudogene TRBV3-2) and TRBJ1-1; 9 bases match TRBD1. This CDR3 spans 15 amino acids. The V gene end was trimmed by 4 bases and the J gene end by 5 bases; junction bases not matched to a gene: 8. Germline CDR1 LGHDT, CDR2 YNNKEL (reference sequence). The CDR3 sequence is CASSLWDRARTEAFF. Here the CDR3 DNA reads TGTGCCAGCAGCCTATGGGACAGGGCTAGGACTGAAGCTTTCTTT.

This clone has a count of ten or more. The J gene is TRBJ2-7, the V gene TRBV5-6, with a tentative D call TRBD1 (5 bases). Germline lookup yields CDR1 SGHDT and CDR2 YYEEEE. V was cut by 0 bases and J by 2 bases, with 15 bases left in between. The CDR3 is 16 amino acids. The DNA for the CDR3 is TGTGCCAGCAGCTTGGATGTAGTGGGGCGCCCCTACGAGCAGTACTTC. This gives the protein CASSLDVVGRPYEQYF.

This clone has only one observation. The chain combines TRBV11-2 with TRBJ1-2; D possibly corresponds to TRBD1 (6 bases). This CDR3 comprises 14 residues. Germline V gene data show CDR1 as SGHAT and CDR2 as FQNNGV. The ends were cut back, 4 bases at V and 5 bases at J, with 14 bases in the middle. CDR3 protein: CASSCRTACYGYTF. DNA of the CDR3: TGTGCCAGCAGCTGCCGGACAGCGTGTTATGGCTACACCTTC. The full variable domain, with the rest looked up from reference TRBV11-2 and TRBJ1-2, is EAGVAQSPRYKIIEKRQSVAFWCNPISGHATLYWYQQILGQGPKLLIQFQNNGVVDDSQLPKDRFSAERLKGVDSTLKIQPAKLEDSAVYLCASSCRTACYGYTFGSGTRLTVV.

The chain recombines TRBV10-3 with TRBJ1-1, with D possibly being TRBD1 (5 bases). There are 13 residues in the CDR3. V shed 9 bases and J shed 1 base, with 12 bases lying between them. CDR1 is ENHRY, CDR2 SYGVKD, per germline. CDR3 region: CAISGGANTEAFF. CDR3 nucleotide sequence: TGTGCCATTTCTGGAGGGGCGAACACTGAAGCTTTCTTT.

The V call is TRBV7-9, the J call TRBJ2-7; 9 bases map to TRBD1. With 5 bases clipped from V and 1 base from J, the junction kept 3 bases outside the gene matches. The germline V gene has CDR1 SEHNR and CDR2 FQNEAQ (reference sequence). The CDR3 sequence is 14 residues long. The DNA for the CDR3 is TGTGCCAGCAGCCCCGGGACAGGGTCCTACGAGCAGTACTTC. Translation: CASSPGTGSYEQYF.

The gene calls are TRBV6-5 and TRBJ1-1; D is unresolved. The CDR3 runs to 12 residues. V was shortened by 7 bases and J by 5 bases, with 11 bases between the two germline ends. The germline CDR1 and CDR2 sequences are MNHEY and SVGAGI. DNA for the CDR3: TGTGCCAGCAAACGGGAAGAGACTGAAGCTTTCTTT. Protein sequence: CASKREETEAFF.

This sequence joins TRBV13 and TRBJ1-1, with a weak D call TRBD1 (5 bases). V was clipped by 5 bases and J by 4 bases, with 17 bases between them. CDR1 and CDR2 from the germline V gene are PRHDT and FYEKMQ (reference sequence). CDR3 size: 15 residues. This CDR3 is CASSALQGRSTEAFF. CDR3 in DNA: TGTGCCAGCAGCGCCCTCCAGGGTAGGAGCACTGAAGCTTTCTTT.

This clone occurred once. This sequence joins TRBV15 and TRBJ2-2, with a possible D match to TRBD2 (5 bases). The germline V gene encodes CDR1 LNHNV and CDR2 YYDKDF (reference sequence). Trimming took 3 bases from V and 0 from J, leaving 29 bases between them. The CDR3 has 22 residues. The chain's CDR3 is CATSSTWELGSLEITNTGELFF. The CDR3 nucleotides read TGTGCCACCAGCAGCACTTGGGAGCTGGGCAGCCTGGAAATTACGAACACCGGGGAGCTGTTTTTT. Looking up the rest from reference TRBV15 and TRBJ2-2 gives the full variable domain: DAMVIQNPRYQVTQFGKPVTLSCSQTLNHNVMYWYQQKSSQAPKLLFHYYDKDFNNEADTPDNFQSRRPNTSFCFLDIRSPGLGDTAMYLCATSSTWELGSLEITNTGELFFGEGSRLTVL.

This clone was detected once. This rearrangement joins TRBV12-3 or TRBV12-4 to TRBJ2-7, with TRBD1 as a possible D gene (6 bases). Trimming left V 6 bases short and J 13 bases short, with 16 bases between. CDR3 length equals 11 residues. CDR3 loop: CASSLGQGHYF. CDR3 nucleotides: TGTGCCAGCAGCCTCGGGCAGGGGCACTACTTC.

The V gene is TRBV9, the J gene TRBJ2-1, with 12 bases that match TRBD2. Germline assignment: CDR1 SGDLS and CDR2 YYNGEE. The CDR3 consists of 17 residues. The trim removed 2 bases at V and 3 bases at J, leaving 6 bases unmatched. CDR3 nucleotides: TGTGCCAGCAGCGTGGCCGAGACTAGCGGGAGCTACAATGAGCAGTTCTTC. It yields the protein CASSVAETSGSYNEQFF.

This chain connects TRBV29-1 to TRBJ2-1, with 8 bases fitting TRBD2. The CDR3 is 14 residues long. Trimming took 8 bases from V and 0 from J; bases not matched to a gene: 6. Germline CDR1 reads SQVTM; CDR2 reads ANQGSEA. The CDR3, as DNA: TGCAGCTCGGTAAGCGGGAGCTCCTACAATGAGCAGTTCTTC. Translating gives CSSVSGSSYNEQFF.

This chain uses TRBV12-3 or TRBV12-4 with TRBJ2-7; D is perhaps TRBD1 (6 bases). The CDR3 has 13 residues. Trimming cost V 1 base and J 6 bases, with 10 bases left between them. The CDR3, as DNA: TGTGCCAGCAGTTTAGTTAGGGGGAGCGAGCAGTACTTC. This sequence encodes CASSLVRGSEQYF.

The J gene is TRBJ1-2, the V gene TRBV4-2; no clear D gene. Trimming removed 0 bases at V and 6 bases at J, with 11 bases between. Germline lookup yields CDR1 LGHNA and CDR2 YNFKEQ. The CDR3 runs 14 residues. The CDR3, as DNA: TGTGCCAGCAGCCAAGATCCGGGAGGGAATGGCTACACCTTC. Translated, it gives CASSQDPGGNGYTF.

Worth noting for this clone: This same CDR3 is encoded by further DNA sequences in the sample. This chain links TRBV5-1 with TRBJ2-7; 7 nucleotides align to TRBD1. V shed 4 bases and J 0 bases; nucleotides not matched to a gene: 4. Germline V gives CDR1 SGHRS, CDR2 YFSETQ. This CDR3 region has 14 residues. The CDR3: CASSPGTVSYEQYF. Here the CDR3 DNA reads TGCGCCAGCAGCCCCGGGACAGTCTCCTACGAGCAGTACTTC.

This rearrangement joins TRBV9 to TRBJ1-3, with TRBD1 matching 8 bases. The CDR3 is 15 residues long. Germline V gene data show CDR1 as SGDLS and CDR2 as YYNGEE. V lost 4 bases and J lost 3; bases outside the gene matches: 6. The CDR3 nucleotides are TGTGCCAGCAGCTCCGACAGGGGCCGTGGAAACACCATATATTTT. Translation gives CASSSDRGRGNTIYF.

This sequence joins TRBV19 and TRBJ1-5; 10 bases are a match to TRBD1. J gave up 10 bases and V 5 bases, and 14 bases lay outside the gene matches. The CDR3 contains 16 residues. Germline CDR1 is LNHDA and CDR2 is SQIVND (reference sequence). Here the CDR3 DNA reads TGTGCCAGTAGTCTCACCGGGACAGGGGTCCATCCTCCCCAGCATTTT. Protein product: CASSLTGTGVHPPQHF.

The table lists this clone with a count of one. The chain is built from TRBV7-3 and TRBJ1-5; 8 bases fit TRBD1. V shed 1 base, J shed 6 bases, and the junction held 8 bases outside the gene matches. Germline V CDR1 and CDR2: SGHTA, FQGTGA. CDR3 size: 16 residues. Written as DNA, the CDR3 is TGTGCCAGCAGCTTAAACTCCGGGACAGGTGGTCAGCCCCAGCATTTT. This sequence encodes CASSLNSGTGGQPQHF.

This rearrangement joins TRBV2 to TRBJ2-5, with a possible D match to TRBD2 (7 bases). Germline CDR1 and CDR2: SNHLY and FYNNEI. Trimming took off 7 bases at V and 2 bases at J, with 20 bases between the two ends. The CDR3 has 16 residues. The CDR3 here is CASKGGKVRGQETQYF. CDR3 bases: TGTGCCAGCAAGGGGGGGAAGGTACGAGGGCAAGAGACCCAGTACTTC.

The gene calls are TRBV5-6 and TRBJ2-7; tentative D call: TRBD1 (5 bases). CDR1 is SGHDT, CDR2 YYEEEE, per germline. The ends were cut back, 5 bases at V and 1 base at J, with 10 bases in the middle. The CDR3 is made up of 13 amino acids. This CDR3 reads CASRWQGSYEQYF. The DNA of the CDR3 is TGTGCCAGCAGGTGGCAGGGATCCTACGAGCAGTACTTC.

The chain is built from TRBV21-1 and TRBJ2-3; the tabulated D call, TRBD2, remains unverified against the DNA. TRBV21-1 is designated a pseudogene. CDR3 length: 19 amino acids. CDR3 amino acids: CASSNSEGSQYGGTDTQYF. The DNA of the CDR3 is TGTGCCAGCAGCAACTCTGAGGGCTCCCAGTATGGGGGCACAGATACGCAGTATTTT.

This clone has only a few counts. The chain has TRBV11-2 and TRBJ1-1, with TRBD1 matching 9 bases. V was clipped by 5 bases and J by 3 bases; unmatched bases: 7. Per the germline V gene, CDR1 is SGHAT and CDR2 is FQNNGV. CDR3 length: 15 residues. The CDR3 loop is CASSGGDRVYTEAFF. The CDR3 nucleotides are TGTGCCAGCAGCGGGGGGGACAGGGTGTACACTGAAGCTTTCTTT.

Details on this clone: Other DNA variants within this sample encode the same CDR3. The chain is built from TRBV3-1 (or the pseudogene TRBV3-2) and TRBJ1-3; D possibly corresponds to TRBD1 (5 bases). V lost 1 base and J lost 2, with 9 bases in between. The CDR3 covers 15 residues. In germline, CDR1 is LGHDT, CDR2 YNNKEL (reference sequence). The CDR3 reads CASSQVPRAGNTIYF. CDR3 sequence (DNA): TGTGCCAGCAGCCAAGTCCCCAGGGCTGGAAACACCATATATTTT.

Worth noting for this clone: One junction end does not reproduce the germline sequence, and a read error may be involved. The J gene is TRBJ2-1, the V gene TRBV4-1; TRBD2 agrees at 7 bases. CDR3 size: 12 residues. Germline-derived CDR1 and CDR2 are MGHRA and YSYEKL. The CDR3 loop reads CASSKERGEQFF. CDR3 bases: TGCGCCAGCAGCAAAGAGCGGGGTGAGCAGTTCTTC.

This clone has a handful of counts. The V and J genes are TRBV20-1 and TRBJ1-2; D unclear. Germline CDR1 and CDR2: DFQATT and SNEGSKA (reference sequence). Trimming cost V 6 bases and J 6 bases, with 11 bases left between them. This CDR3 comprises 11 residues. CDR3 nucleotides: TGCAGTGCACTGACTTATGATGGCTACACCTTC. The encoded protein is CSALTYDGYTF.

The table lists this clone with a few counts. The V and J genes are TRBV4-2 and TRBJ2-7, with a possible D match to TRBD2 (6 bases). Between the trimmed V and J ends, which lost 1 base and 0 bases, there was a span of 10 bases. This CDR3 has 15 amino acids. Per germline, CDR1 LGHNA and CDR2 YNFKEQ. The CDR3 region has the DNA TGTGCCAGCAGCCAAGCTAAGACTAGCTCCTACGAGCAGTACTTC. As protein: CASSQAKTSSYEQYF.

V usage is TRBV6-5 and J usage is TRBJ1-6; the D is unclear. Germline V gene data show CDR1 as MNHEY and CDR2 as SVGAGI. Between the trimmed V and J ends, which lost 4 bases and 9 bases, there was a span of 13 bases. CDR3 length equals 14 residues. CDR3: CASSSHVAVSPLHF. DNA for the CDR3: TGTGCCAGCAGTTCCCACGTGGCGGTTTCACCCCTCCACTTT.